These 20 T cell receptor beta chains originate from one sample sequenced in a study of cytomegalovirus exposure and HLA in healthy donors. Use of 60 Vbeta and 13 Jbeta primers characterized the PCR. Assay: immunoSEQ multiplex PCR; the TCRdb copy retains only in-frame clones and omits some. This sample has 200,000 to 250,000 clones, with approximately 80% found just once. Sequenced material: PBMCs. The receptors come from a woman aged 45-65 years in good health and CMV-seropositive.

The chain uses TRBV27 and TRBJ2-2; TRBD2 agrees at 14 bases. The CDR3 has 17 residues. Losses at the gene ends were 8 bases for V and 3 bases for J; bases not matched to a gene: 8. CDR1 MNHEY and CDR2 SMNVEV come from the germline V gene (reference sequence). As DNA, the CDR3 is TGTGCCAGCCAGGGACTAGCGGGGGCCTCTTACACCGGGGAGCTGTTTTTT. Translation: CASQGLAGASYTGELFF.

This clone has just a few counts. The gene calls are TRBV2 and TRBJ1-4; D ambiguous. The CDR3 contains 14 residues. V shed 3 bases and J shed 9 bases, with 14 bases lying between them. Germline values: CDR1 SNHLY, CDR2 FYNNEI. The CDR3, as DNA: TGTGCCAGCAGTGATGCGGCGGCCAGACAAAAACTGTTTTTT. Its translation is CASSDAAARQKLFF.

The chain carries TRBV4-1 and TRBJ2-7; D is ambiguous. Germline loops: CDR1 MGHRA, CDR2 YSYEKL. This CDR3 contains 15 residues. V gave up 0 bases and J gave up 2 bases, with 11 bases separating them. CDR3 coding DNA: TGCGCCAGCAGCCAAGATGCGGTCTTACCCTACGAGCAGTACTTC. This sequence encodes CASSQDAVLPYEQYF.

V usage is TRBV7-9 and J usage is TRBJ2-4, with 10 bases aligning to TRBD1. Germline V gene sequence: CDR1 SEHNR, CDR2 FQNEAQ (reference sequence). The CDR3 has 15 residues. V lost 3 bases, J lost 5 bases, and 4 bases stayed unmatched. The CDR3 region is CASSFGQGGQNIQYF. For the CDR3, the DNA is TGTGCCAGCAGCTTTGGACAGGGGGGACAAAACATTCAGTACTTC.

The chain links TRBV7-8 to TRBJ2-1, with TRBD2 identical over 12 bases. Germline CDR1 and CDR2: SGHVS and FQNEAQ. The CDR3 spans 17 residues. V lost 6 bases, J lost 5 bases, and 11 bases stayed unmatched. The CDR3 DNA is TGTGCCAGCAGTCTGCGCTCGACTAGCGGGGGAAACAATGAGCAGTTCTTC. This translates into CASSLRSTSGGNNEQFF.

The rearrangement links TRBV19 to TRBJ2-1, with a weak D call TRBD2 (6 bases). CDR3 length: 14 residues. Per germline, CDR1 LNHDA and CDR2 SQIVND (reference sequence). V shed 4 bases and J shed 4 bases, with 11 bases lying between them. DNA for the CDR3: TGTGCCAGTAGTAGGTTGGAGGGGTACAATGAGCAGTTCTTC. Its translation is CASSRLEGYNEQFF. The full variable domain, completed using reference TRBV19 and TRBJ2-1, is DGGITQSPKYLFRKEGQNVTLSCEQNLNHDAMYWYRQDPGQGLRLIYYSQIVNDFQKGDIAEGYSVSREKKESFPLTVTSAQKNPTAFYLCASSRLEGYNEQFFGPGTRLTVL.

The chain is built from TRBV14 and TRBJ2-2, with D tentatively TRBD2 (5 bases). The CDR3 contains 16 residues. The V end lost 4 bases, the J end lost 4 bases, and 16 bases lay between the germline ends. Germline V gene sequence: CDR1 SGHDN, CDR2 FVKESK. The CDR3 reads CASSPSPRTPTGELFF. The CDR3 nucleotides are TGTGCCAGCAGCCCGTCCCCCCGGACTCCCACCGGGGAGCTGTTTTTT.

The rearrangement links TRBV28 to TRBJ1-3; D may be TRBD1 (6 bases). Between the trimmed V and J ends, which lost 2 bases and 0 bases, there was a span of 11 bases. This CDR3 comprises 16 residues. The germline V gene has CDR1 MDHEN and CDR2 SYDVKM. The CDR3 here is CASSLGARGSGNTIYF. The CDR3 nucleotides are TGTGCCAGCAGTTTAGGGGCCAGGGGCTCTGGAAACACCATATATTTT.

This clone was recorded once. At one of its ends the junction is not consistent with the germline gene, which may arise from a read error. This chain connects TRBV7-9 to TRBJ2-7, with D maybe TRBD1 (5 bases). The V gene's germline CDR1 is SEHNR and CDR2 FQNEAQ (reference sequence). The CDR3 has 12 residues. The CDR3 reads CSSSPPGYEQYF. The CDR3 nucleotides are TGTTCCAGCAGCCCCCCAGGGTACGAGCAGTACTTC.

J is TRBJ2-7 and V is TRBV7-8; 8 nucleotides match TRBD1. Per germline, CDR1 SGHVS and CDR2 FQNEAQ. The CDR3 totals 16 residues. J lost 2 bases, V lost 5 bases, and 11 bases had no gene match. CDR3 loop: CASSPRTGSITYEQYF. The CDR3 DNA reads TGTGCCAGCAGCCCGAGGACAGGGAGTATTACCTACGAGCAGTACTTC.

V and J are TRBV18 and TRBJ1-2; TRBD1 might be the D (5 bases). The germline gives CDR1 KGHSH, CDR2 LQKENI. The V and J ends lost 4 bases and 5 bases respectively, with 14 bases between them. This CDR3 comprises 14 residues. The CDR3 DNA is TGTGCCAGCTCACTTCGGCAGGGAAGTTATGGCTACACCTTC. This sequence encodes CASSLRQGSYGYTF.

The chain employs TRBV5-1 and TRBJ1-2; D call uncertain. This CDR3 has 13 residues. Germline-derived CDR1 and CDR2 are SGHRS and YFSETQ. The V end lost 0 bases, the J end lost 3 bases, and 6 bases lay between the germline ends. The DNA of the CDR3 is TGCGCCAGCAGCTTGGAATCGGACTATGGCTACACCTTC. Amino acids: CASSLESDYGYTF.

The J gene is TRBJ2-5, the V gene TRBV27; D is perhaps TRBD2 (5 bases). CDR3 length equals 13 residues. V lost 4 bases to trimming and J lost 6 bases, with 12 bases between them. Germline values: CDR1 MNHEY, CDR2 SMNVEV (reference sequence). CDR3 DNA sequence: TGTGCCAGCAGTTGGGCCACCGGGAAGACCCAGTACTTC. It codes for CASSWATGKTQYF.

V usage is TRBV19 and J usage is TRBJ2-1, with 9 nucleotides matching TRBD2. Germline V gene data show CDR1 as LNHDA and CDR2 as SQIVND (reference sequence). The CDR3 is made up of 15 amino acids. The V and J ends lost 5 bases and 4 bases, in that order; junction bases with no gene match: 6. The CDR3 here is CASSPAAGGYNEQFF. The CDR3 nucleotides are TGTGCCAGTAGTCCCGCAGCGGGGGGTTACAATGAGCAGTTCTTC. The entire variable domain, with the rest obtained from reference TRBV19 and TRBJ2-1, is as follows: DGGITQSPKYLFRKEGQNVTLSCEQNLNHDAMYWYRQDPGQGLRLIYYSQIVNDFQKGDIAEGYSVSREKKESFPLTVTSAQKNPTAFYLCASSPAAGGYNEQFFGPGTRLTVL.

The chain couples TRBV18 to TRBJ2-5, with 15 bases fitting TRBD2. Germline assignment: CDR1 KGHSH and CDR2 LQKENI. The CDR3 is 17 amino acids. After removal of 6 bases from V and 1 base from J, the junction contained 6 bases not matched to a gene. CDR3 loop: CASSFGTSGGTQETQYF. As DNA, the CDR3 is TGTGCCAGCTCGTTCGGGACTAGCGGGGGGACCCAAGAGACCCAGTACTTC.

The rearrangement uses TRBV29-1 and TRBJ1-2; 9 bases are a match to TRBD1. This CDR3 is 18 amino acids long. Germline CDR1 SQVTM, CDR2 ANQGSEA. The junction had 11 bases not matched to a gene; V was cut back by 0 bases and J by 0 bases. CDR3 coding DNA: TGCAGCGTTGAAGATCACCAGGGGACAGGGAGAACTAACTATGGCTACACCTTC. Translation: CSVEDHQGTGRTNYGYTF.

The chain is built from TRBV11-2 and TRBJ2-7; 8 nucleotides match TRBD2. This CDR3 has 15 amino acids. From germline, CDR1 is SGHAT and CDR2 FQNNGV. The trim removed 3 bases at V and 2 bases at J, leaving 6 bases unmatched. The CDR3 DNA follows: TGTGCCAGCAGCTTTTTAACCGGGGGGGCCTACGAGCAGTACTTC. Translating gives CASSFLTGGAYEQYF.

The chain carries TRBV6-5 and TRBJ2-2; TRBD1 aligns across 8 bases. CDR3 length: 15 residues. The trim removed 7 bases at V and 4 bases at J, leaving 8 bases unmatched. Germline loops: CDR1 MNHEY, CDR2 SVGAGI. CDR3 DNA sequence: TGTGCCAGCACCAGAGGGACAGGCGCCACCGGGGAGCTGTTTTTT. Translating it yields CASTRGTGATGELFF.

The V and J genes are TRBV5-4 and TRBJ1-4; no reliable D call. The V gene's germline CDR1 is SGHNT and CDR2 YYREEE (reference sequence). The length of the CDR3 is 15 residues. Trimming removed 0 bases from V and 0 bases from J, with 6 bases in between. CDR3 DNA sequence: TGTGCCAGCAGCTTGGGCCAGACAACTAATGAAAAACTGTTTTTT. Amino acids: CASSLGQTTNEKLFF. The full variable domain, in which reference TRBV5-4 and TRBJ1-4 provide the parts outside the CDR3, is ETGVTQSPTHLIKTRGQQVTLRCSSQSGHNTVSWYQQALGQGPQFIFQYYREEENGRGNFPPRFSGLQFPNYSSELNVNALELDDSALYLCASSLGQTTNEKLFFGSGTQLSVL.

This sequence joins TRBV7-3 and TRBJ2-3, with D unresolved. V was trimmed by 2 bases and J by 2 bases, leaving 5 bases between them. This CDR3 has 13 amino acids. Germline lookup yields CDR1 SGHTA and CDR2 FQGTGA. CDR3 protein: CASSLEATDTQYF. The DNA of the CDR3 is TGTGCCAGCAGCTTAGAGGCCACAGATACGCAGTATTTT.